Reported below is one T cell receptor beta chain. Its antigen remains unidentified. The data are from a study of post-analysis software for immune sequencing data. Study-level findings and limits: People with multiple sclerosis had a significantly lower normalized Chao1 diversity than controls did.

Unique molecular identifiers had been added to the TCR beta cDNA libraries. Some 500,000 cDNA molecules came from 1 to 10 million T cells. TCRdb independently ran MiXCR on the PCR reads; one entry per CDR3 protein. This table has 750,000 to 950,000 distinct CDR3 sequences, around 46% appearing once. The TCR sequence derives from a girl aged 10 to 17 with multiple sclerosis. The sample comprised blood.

The CDR3 reads CASRRLGLAAYEQYF. The CDR3, as DNA: TGTGCCAGCAGACGACTCGGACTAGCGGCATACGAGCAGTACTTC. The chain employs TRBV6-1 and TRBJ2-7; 10 bases line up with TRBD2. Trimming removed 6 bases from V and 4 bases from J; junction bases left unmatched: 9. This CDR3 has 15 amino acids. CDR1 is MNHNS, CDR2 SASEGT, per germline.